The 16 T cell receptor beta chains listed next were all sequenced from one sample in a study of T cell changes during pregnancy in multiple sclerosis. TCRdb keeps only in-frame clones here, not all; method: immunoSEQ multiplex PCR. The sample records 26,000 or so clones, around nine tenths being singletons. The specimen comprised CD8+ T cells from peripheral blood mononuclear cells, sampled in the second trimester of pregnancy. These receptors all stem from a female donor with multiple sclerosis, enrolled in a pregnancy study.

The chain is built from TRBV6-5 and TRBJ1-6; D remains ambiguous. Germline V gives CDR1 MNHEY, CDR2 SVGAGI. CDR3 size: 13 residues. Between the trimmed V and J ends, which lost 5 bases and 7 bases, there was a span of 9 bases. CDR3 protein: CASSHVLNSPLHF. The CDR3 DNA is TGTGCCAGCAGTCATGTTTTGAATTCACCCCTCCACTTT.

The chain links TRBV6-5 to TRBJ1-4, with D uncertain. The germline CDR1 and CDR2 sequences are MNHEY and SVGAGI. V was clipped by 8 bases and J by 5 bases, with 18 bases between them. CDR3 length: 15 amino acids. Written as DNA, the CDR3 is TGTGCCAGCGGAAGCCCGGAGCGGAGCAATGAAAAACTGTTTTTT. Its protein is CASGSPERSNEKLFF.

This clone was counted a few times. Here the CDR3 reads CASSPAGSNQPQHF. The CDR3 DNA sequence: TGTGCCAGCAGCCCTGCAGGGAGCAATCAGCCCCAGCATTTT. This chain joins TRBV13 and TRBJ1-5, with D possibly being TRBD1 (5 bases). V was cut by 5 bases and J by 1 base, with 9 bases left in between. Per germline, CDR1 PRHDT and CDR2 FYEKMQ (reference sequence). The CDR3 loop spans 14 amino acids.

The chain uses TRBV15 and TRBJ1-5; TRBD1 matches 12 bases. The V gene's germline CDR1 is LNHNV and CDR2 YYDKDF (reference sequence). The CDR3 consists of 16 residues. With 3 bases clipped from V and 5 bases from J, the junction kept 5 bases outside the gene matches. In DNA, the CDR3 is TGTGCCACCAGCAGCGGGACAGGGGGCTACGATCAGCCCCAGCATTTT. Protein sequence: CATSSGTGGYDQPQHF.

This chain joins TRBV7-9 and TRBJ2-3, with TRBD1 as a possible D gene (5 bases). CDR1 SEHNR and CDR2 FQNEAQ come from the germline V gene (reference sequence). CDR3 size: 12 residues. Trimming took 1 base from V and 14 from J, leaving 13 bases between them. The CDR3: CASSLEGAWLYF. DNA of the CDR3: TGTGCCAGCAGCTTAGAAGGGGCATGGCTGTATTTT.

The chain joins TRBV5-1 to TRBJ2-2, with D uncertain. CDR3 length equals 16 residues. The ends were cut back, 0 bases at V and 2 bases at J, with 11 bases in the middle. CDR1 is SGHRS, CDR2 YFSETQ, per germline. The CDR3 bases are TGCGCCAGCAGCTTGGAACAGAAAGTAAACACCGGGGAGCTGTTTTTT. Residues: CASSLEQKVNTGELFF. The complete variable domain, with remaining parts taken from reference TRBV5-1 and TRBJ2-2, reads KAGVTQTPRYLIKTRGQQVTLSCSPISGHRSVSWYQQTPGQGLQFLFEYFSETQRNKGNFPGRFSGRQFSNSRSEMNVSTLELGDSALYLCASSLEQKVNTGELFFGEGSRLTVL.

The J gene is TRBJ2-1, the V gene TRBV18; no clear D. The germline V gene has CDR1 KGHSH and CDR2 LQKENI. V lost 0 bases to trimming and J lost 11 bases, with 8 bases between them. This CDR3 spans 12 amino acids. This CDR3 is CASSPPTRKQFF. The CDR3 bases are TGTGCCAGCTCACCACCGACGAGGAAGCAGTTCTTC. Complete variable domain (other parts from reference TRBV18 and TRBJ2-1): NAGVMQNPRHLVRRRGQEARLRCSPMKGHSHVYWYRQLPEEGLKFMVYLQKENIIDESGMPKERFSAEFPKEGPSILRIQQVVRGDSAAYFCASSPPTRKQFFGPGTRLTVL.

The V and J genes are TRBV7-3 and TRBJ1-2, with TRBD1 matching 7 bases. The CDR3 has 15 amino acids. Looked up from germline, CDR1 is SGHTA and CDR2 is FQGTGA. With V trimmed by 3 bases and J by 8 bases, 12 bases remained unmatched. The CDR3 DNA is TGTGCCAGCAGCTTGACAGGGAGCAGCGTGGACGGCTACACCTTC. It translates to CASSLTGSSVDGYTF.

This clone was counted between two and nine times. This chain uses TRBV30 with TRBJ1-4; 7 nucleotides align to TRBD1. V lost 0 bases and J lost 12; bases outside the gene matches: 16. The V gene's germline CDR1 is GTSNPN and CDR2 SVGIG (reference sequence). There are 16 residues in the CDR3. The CDR3 region has the DNA TGTGCCTGGAGTGTGGGGACAGTTCTAATGACCGGGGAACTGTTTTTT. Translated: CAWSVGTVLMTGELFF.

This chain joins TRBV27 and TRBJ2-2, with unresolved D. V gave up 1 base and J gave up 0 bases, with 9 bases separating them. CDR3 size: 16 residues. Germline-derived CDR1 and CDR2 are MNHEY and SMNVEV (reference sequence). The CDR3, as DNA: TGTGCCAGCAGTTTATACGGAGCCGCGAACACCGGGGAGCTGTTTTTT. It is translated as CASSLYGAANTGELFF.

This clone was seen just once. The chain recombines TRBV4-1 with TRBJ2-2, with D unclear. V was trimmed by 1 base and J by 5 bases, leaving 11 bases between them. The CDR3 is 15 amino acids. The germline CDR1 and CDR2 sequences are MGHRA and YSYEKL. The CDR3 DNA reads as TGCGCCAGCAGCCAAGGTGCCAGGCTTACCGGGGAGCTGTTTTTT. Residues: CASSQGARLTGELFF.

The chain is built from TRBV2 and TRBJ2-7, with a weak D call TRBD2 (5 bases). Germline CDR1 is SNHLY and CDR2 is FYNNEI. V gave up 3 bases and J gave up 9 bases, with 18 bases separating them. The CDR3 consists of 14 residues. CDR3 protein: CASSEMRLAPGQYF. The CDR3 bases are TGTGCCAGCAGTGAGATGAGGCTAGCCCCCGGGCAGTACTTC.

The J gene is TRBJ1-1, the V gene TRBV5-6; no clear D. V lost 2 bases, J lost 7 bases, and 12 bases lay in between. The CDR3 sequence is 13 residues long. Germline assignment: CDR1 SGHDT and CDR2 YYEEEE. The CDR3 coding sequence is TGTGCCAGCAGCTTCCCGGGGATAGGTGAAGCTTTCTTT. This translates into CASSFPGIGEAFF.

The chain recombines TRBV15 with TRBJ2-3; D is perhaps TRBD2 (5 bases). V lost 8 bases, J lost 4 bases, and 13 bases lay in between. This CDR3 has 13 amino acids. Germline-derived CDR1 and CDR2 are LNHNV and YYDKDF (reference sequence). This CDR3 reads CATRWRGSDTQYF. The CDR3 DNA reads TGTGCCACCCGGTGGCGAGGGTCAGATACGCAGTATTTT. The whole variable domain, remainder taken from reference TRBV15 and TRBJ2-3, is DAMVIQNPRYQVTQFGKPVTLSCSQTLNHNVMYWYQQKSSQAPKLLFHYYDKDFNNEADTPDNFQSRRPNTSFCFLDIRSPGLGDTAMYLCATRWRGSDTQYFGPGTRLTVL.

The J gene is TRBJ1-5, the V gene TRBV27, with 7 bases lining up with TRBD1. V lost 3 bases and J lost 5; bases outside the gene matches: 1. Germline lookup yields CDR1 MNHEY and CDR2 SMNVEV (reference sequence). The CDR3 has 13 residues. In nucleotides, the CDR3 is TGTGCCAGCAGTTTGACAGGGTATCAGCCCCAGCATTTT. This gives the protein CASSLTGYQPQHF.

The chain combines TRBV7-9 with TRBJ2-7; D is undetermined. V dropped 1 base and J dropped 4 bases, with 5 bases sitting between them. Germline CDR1 is SEHNR and CDR2 is FQNEAQ (reference sequence). This CDR3 contains 12 residues. CDR3 coding DNA: TGTGCCAGCAGCTTAGTCCCTTACGAGCAGTACTTC. As protein: CASSLVPYEQYF.